This T cell receptor (beta chain) was profiled in a study of blood T cell repertoires in COVID-19. On the study more broadly: Samples of COVID-19 (acute and convalescent) were obtained from the United States, Italy and Spain.

Assay used: immunoSEQ multiplex PCR; TCRdb lists only in-frame clones, some missing. This sample has roughly 300,000 clones, with about 82% found just once. Looked up from germline, CDR1 is SGHAT and CDR2 is FQNNGV. The CDR3 contains 17 residues. The V gene end was trimmed by 5 bases and the J gene end by 2 bases; junction bases not matched to a gene: 14. The sequencing sample was made of peripheral blood. The chain joins TRBV11-2 to TRBJ2-7, with 8 bases that match TRBD1. The source is a woman aged 50 to 65 with acute or convalescent COVID-19. DNA for the CDR3: TGTGCCAGCAGCCTGAGGGATATGGGGACAGGTCCCTACGAGCAGTACTTC. This translates into CASSLRDMGTGPYEQYF.